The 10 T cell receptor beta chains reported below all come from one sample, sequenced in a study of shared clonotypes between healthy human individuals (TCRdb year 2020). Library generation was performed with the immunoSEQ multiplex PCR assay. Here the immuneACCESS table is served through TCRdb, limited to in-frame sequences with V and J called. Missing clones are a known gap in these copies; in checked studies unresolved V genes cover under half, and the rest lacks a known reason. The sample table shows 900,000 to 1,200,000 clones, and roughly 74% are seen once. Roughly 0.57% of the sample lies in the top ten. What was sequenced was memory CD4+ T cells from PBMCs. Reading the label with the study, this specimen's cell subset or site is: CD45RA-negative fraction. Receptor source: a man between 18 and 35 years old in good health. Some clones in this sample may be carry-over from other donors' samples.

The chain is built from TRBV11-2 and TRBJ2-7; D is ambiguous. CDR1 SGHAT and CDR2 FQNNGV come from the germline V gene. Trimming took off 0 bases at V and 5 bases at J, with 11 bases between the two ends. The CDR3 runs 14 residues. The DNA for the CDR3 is TGTGCCAGCAGCTTAGAAATTAGTCCCCACGAGCAGTACTTC. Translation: CASSLEISPHEQYF.

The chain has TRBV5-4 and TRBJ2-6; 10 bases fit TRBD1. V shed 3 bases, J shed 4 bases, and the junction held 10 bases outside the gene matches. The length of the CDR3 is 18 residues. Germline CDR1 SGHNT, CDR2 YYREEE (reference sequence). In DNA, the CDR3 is TGTGCCAGCAGCTCACCGGGACAGGGGTCCTCAGGGGCCAACGTCCTGACTTTC. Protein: CASSSPGQGSSGANVLTF. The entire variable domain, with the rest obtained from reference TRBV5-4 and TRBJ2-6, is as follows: ETGVTQSPTHLIKTRGQQVTLRCSSQSGHNTVSWYQQALGQGPQFIFQYYREEENGRGNFPPRFSGLQFPNYSSELNVNALELDDSALYLCASSSPGQGSSGANVLTFGAGSRLTVL.

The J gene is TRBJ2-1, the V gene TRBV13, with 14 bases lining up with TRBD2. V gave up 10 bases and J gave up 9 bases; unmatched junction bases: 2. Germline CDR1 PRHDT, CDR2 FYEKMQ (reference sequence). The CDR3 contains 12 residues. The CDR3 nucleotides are TGTGCCACCGGACTAGCGGGAGGTGAGCAGTTCTTC. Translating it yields CATGLAGGEQFF.

CDR3 sequence reads: CSVGGLAGKETQYF. The CDR3 DNA reads TGCAGCGTTGGGGGACTAGCGGGAAAAGAGACCCAGTACTTC. The V gene is TRBV29-1, the J gene TRBJ2-5; 13 positions match TRBD2. The germline V gene encodes CDR1 SQVTM and CDR2 ANQGSEA. Losses at the gene ends were 4 bases for V and 3 bases for J; bases not matched to a gene: 2. This CDR3 comprises 14 residues.

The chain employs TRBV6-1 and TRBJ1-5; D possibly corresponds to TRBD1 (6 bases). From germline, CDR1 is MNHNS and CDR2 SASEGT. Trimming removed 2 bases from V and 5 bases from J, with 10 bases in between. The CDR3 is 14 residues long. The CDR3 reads CASSEIAGDQPQHF. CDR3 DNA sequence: TGTGCCAGCAGTGAAATTGCAGGGGATCAGCCCCAGCATTTT.

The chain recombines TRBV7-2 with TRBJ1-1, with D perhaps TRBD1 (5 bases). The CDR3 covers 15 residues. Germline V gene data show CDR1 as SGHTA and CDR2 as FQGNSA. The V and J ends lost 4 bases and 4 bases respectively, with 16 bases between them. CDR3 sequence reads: CASSSNGGRTTEAFF. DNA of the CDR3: TGTGCCAGCAGCTCCAATGGGGGAAGGACCACTGAAGCTTTCTTT.

This CDR3 is CASSRGQYTEAFF. The CDR3 nucleotides are TGCGCCAGCAGCCGTGGACAGTACACTGAAGCTTTCTTT. This chain connects TRBV5-1 to TRBJ1-1, with a weak D call TRBD1 (6 bases). V lost 4 bases and J lost 3, with 10 bases in between. Germline CDR1 and CDR2: SGHRS and YFSETQ. The CDR3 length is 13 residues.

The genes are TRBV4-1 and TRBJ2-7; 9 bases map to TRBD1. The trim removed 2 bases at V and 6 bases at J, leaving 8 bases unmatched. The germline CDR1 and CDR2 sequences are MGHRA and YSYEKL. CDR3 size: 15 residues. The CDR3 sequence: CASSQPGTGKGEQYF. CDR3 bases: TGCGCCAGCAGCCAACCCGGGACAGGGAAGGGCGAGCAGTACTTC.

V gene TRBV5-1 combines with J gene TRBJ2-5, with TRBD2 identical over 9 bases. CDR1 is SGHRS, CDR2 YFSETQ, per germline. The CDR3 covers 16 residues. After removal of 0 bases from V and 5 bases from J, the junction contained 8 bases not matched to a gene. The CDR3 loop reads CASSLGVLAGAETQYF. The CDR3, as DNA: TGCGCCAGCAGCTTGGGAGTATTAGCGGGAGCGGAGACCCAGTACTTC.

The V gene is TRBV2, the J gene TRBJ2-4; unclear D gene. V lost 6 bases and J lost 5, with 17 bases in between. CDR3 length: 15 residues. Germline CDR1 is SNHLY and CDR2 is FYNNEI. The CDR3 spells CASRPGPGLQNIQYF. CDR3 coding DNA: TGTGCCAGCAGACCGGGCCCTGGGCTCCAAAACATTCAGTACTTC.